This T cell receptor (beta chain) derives from a study of shared clonotypes between healthy human individuals. General observations from the study: A reduction in generation probabilities was seen for non-shared clonotypes relative to those shared by all four donors.

A remark on this clone: Its matching antigen is unknown.

Germline lookup yields CDR1 SGHVS and CDR2 FQNEAQ. The CDR3 is made up of 14 amino acids. Between the trimmed V and J ends, which lost 5 bases and 4 bases, there was a span of 14 bases. A deep-level run was used for the assay. In the original analysis: ImmunoSEQ supplied junction-only sequences lacking quality scores, so filtering was different. The table came from immunoSEQ multiplex PCR; TCRdb's copy has only in-frame clones and leaves some out. V and J calls and clone size are as listed in that table; D and trimming were resolved from the DNA. Here the sample spans 2 million to 2.5 million clones, nearly 97% being singletons. Every one of the donors was a Caucasian adult that lived in Nashville, Tennessee.

The chain has TRBV7-8 and TRBJ1-2, with D perhaps matching TRBD1 (5 bases). This receptor was taken from a man younger than 30 in good health. The sequenced material came from naive CD4+ T cells sorted from blood. This sample's subset: CD45RA+ positively selected. This CDR3 is CASSRTGLSYGYTF. In DNA form, the CDR3 reads TGTGCCAGCAGCCGGACGGGGCTCTCCTATGGCTACACCTTC.